This T cell receptor beta chain originates from a study of T-cell memory formation after mild COVID-19. Whole-study results and caveats: The SARS-CoV-2 specificity of second-wave clones reaching peak at day 37 remained unverified. CD4/CD8 balance held among clones contracting day 15 to 85, and later expanders leaned CD4+. Memory cells collected pre-infection included some clones that later responded, suggesting cross-reactive memory joined.

Constant-segment primers and 5'RACE yielded cDNA libraries for TCR alpha and TCR beta, each carrying sample barcodes and UMIs. TCRdb re-analysed the 5' RACE reads in MiXCR, keeping a single row per CDR3 protein. The profile shows around 130,000 distinct CDR3 sequences, about a sixth of them singletons. CDR1 is DFQATT, CDR2 SNEGSKA, per germline (reference sequence). This CDR3 is built from 14 residues. V shed 0 bases and J shed 7 bases, with 13 bases lying between them. In the case of this clonotype: Its target is not known.

The source of this sequence is a man between 18 and 29 years old who had mild COVID-19 (a few samples of this study predate the infection). Cell type and time point are not known. Source material: PBMCs or a T cell subset sorted from them (not recorded which). This chain connects TRBV20-1 to TRBJ2-1; D unresolved. CDR3 coding DNA: TGCAGTGCTAGAGAAGGGCTAGGAGTGAATGAGCAGTTCTTC. Amino acids: CSAREGLGVNEQFF.